Presented here are 28 T cell receptor beta chains from one specimen sequenced in a study of T cell changes during pregnancy in multiple sclerosis. Libraries were prepared by immunoSEQ multiplex PCR; TCRdb keeps only in-frame clonotypes and omits some of them. Among 45,000 to 65,000 clones, 85% to 95% were seen once, and the ten largest hold roughly 2.7%. This material consisted of CD8+ T cells from peripheral blood mononuclear cells, taken in the third trimester of pregnancy. These receptors came from a female donor with multiple sclerosis, enrolled in a pregnancy study.

The V call is TRBV7-9, the J call TRBJ2-7; perhaps TRBD2 as D (6 bases). The CDR3 runs to 13 residues. Trimming removed 3 bases from V and 3 bases from J, with 9 bases in between. Germline V gene sequence: CDR1 SEHNR, CDR2 FQNEAQ (reference sequence). CDR3: CASSLPGVYEQYF. CDR3 nucleotides: TGTGCCAGCAGCTTGCCGGGAGTCTACGAGCAGTACTTC.

This clone occurred once. The chain uses TRBV5-5 and TRBJ2-3, with 10 bases aligning to TRBD2. Unmatched junction bases numbered 14, after V lost 7 bases and J lost 0 bases. Germline CDR1 is SGHKS and CDR2 is YYEKEE (reference sequence). CDR3 length: 18 amino acids. Here the CDR3 reads CASPASGREGASTDTQYF. For the CDR3, the DNA is TGTGCCAGCCCCGCTAGCGGGAGAGAGGGGGCCAGCACAGATACGCAGTATTTT.

This sequence joins TRBV4-3 and TRBJ1-1; D possibly corresponds to TRBD1 (6 bases). Germline V gives CDR1 LGHNA, CDR2 YSLEER. Trimming removed 1 base from V and 8 bases from J, with 17 bases in between. The CDR3 runs to 15 residues. The CDR3 loop is CASSQGTVGIIEAFF. The CDR3 DNA reads TGCGCCAGCAGCCAAGGGACAGTCGGGATTATAGAAGCTTTCTTT.

This chain joins TRBV28 and TRBJ2-1; D unresolved. The ends were cut back, 1 base at V and 6 bases at J, with 7 bases in the middle. There are 13 residues in the CDR3. Germline CDR1 is MDHEN and CDR2 is SYDVKM. CDR3 in amino acids: CASSLLAANEQFF. CDR3 DNA sequence: TGTGCCAGCAGTTTATTGGCTGCCAATGAGCAGTTCTTC.

V and J are TRBV19 and TRBJ2-7; D not certain. Trimming took off 3 bases at V and 2 bases at J, with 11 bases between the two ends. CDR1 is LNHDA, CDR2 SQIVND, per germline (reference sequence). This CDR3 is built from 14 residues. CDR3 loop: CASSIDTVPYEQYF. The CDR3 nucleotides are TGTGCCAGTAGTATCGACACCGTCCCCTACGAGCAGTACTTC.

V and J are TRBV7-9 and TRBJ1-1; D is ambiguous. Germline V gene sequence: CDR1 SEHNR, CDR2 FQNEAQ (reference sequence). The CDR3 covers 13 residues. Trimming removed 1 base from V and 6 bases from J, with 9 bases in between. The CDR3 here is CASSLVSTPEAFF. The CDR3 DNA sequence: TGTGCCAGCAGCTTAGTCTCGACACCTGAAGCTTTCTTT.

This sequence joins TRBV7-9 and TRBJ2-1, with D maybe TRBD1 (6 bases). Trimming stripped 5 bases from V and 1 base from J, with 21 bases between. Germline V gene sequence: CDR1 SEHNR, CDR2 FQNEAQ (reference sequence). This CDR3 is 18 amino acids long. The CDR3 nucleotides are TGTGCCAGCAGCCTAGTGGAGGACAGCCCGTTTTCCTACAATGAGCAGTTCTTC. This encodes CASSLVEDSPFSYNEQFF.

The V gene is TRBV7-2, the J gene TRBJ1-5, with unresolved D. The CDR3 has 13 amino acids. CDR1 is SGHTA, CDR2 FQGNSA, per germline. Trimming cost V 5 bases and J 1 base, with 6 bases left between them. CDR3 sequence reads: CASSTRSNQPQHF. CDR3 nucleotide sequence: TGTGCCAGCAGCACCCGGAGCAATCAGCCCCAGCATTTT.

This clone has just a few counts. V usage is TRBV7-9 and J usage is TRBJ1-5; D remains ambiguous. The CDR3 is 15 amino acids. CDR1 is SEHNR, CDR2 FQNEAQ, per germline (reference sequence). The V and J ends lost 1 base and 2 bases respectively, with 9 bases between them. CDR3 sequence reads: CASSLGGGGNQPQHF. DNA of the CDR3: TGTGCCAGCAGCTTAGGTGGAGGCGGCAATCAGCCCCAGCATTTT.

The V and J genes are TRBV19 and TRBJ1-1, with 9 nucleotides matching TRBD1. Germline V lookup: CDR1 LNHDA, CDR2 SQIVND (reference sequence). The CDR3 totals 19 residues. J gave up 4 bases and V 0 bases, and 15 bases lay outside the gene matches. The CDR3 region is CASSIDLSTSLDRGTEAFF. The CDR3 DNA reads TGTGCCAGTAGTATAGATCTCTCCACATCCTTGGACAGGGGCACTGAAGCTTTCTTT.

This clone appeared a single time. The chain uses TRBV7-2 and TRBJ2-7; 13 bases fit TRBD2. J lost 3 bases, V lost 5 bases, and 4 bases had no gene match. Germline V CDR1 and CDR2: SGHTA, FQGNSA. CDR3 length: 15 amino acids. CDR3 sequence: CASSDGTSGVYEQYF. CDR3 nucleotides: TGTGCCAGCAGCGACGGGACTAGCGGGGTCTACGAGCAGTACTTC.

The chain uses TRBV7-2 and TRBJ1-2, with a weak D call TRBD1 (6 bases). V shed 0 bases and J shed 8 bases, with 13 bases lying between them. This CDR3 is built from 14 residues. Germline CDR1 and CDR2: SGHTA and FQGNSA. The CDR3: CASSLALGAGGYTF. The CDR3 region has the DNA TGTGCCAGCAGCTTAGCGTTGGGGGCAGGGGGCTACACCTTC.

Concerning this clone: Because the CDR3's place on the DNA is in doubt, the DNA is left out and the CDR3 is given as listed by TCRdb. The chain links TRBV27 to TRBJ2-7; the DNA was not compared with TRBD1, the D call given in the table. CDR1 and CDR2 from the germline V gene are MNHEY and SMNVEV (reference sequence). A total of 14 residues make up the CDR3, ends included. The CDR3: CASSSSADSYEQYF.

The chain couples TRBV10-1 to TRBJ2-3; 11 bases are shared with TRBD2. Unmatched junction bases numbered 8, after V lost 3 bases and J lost 6 bases. Germline CDR1 is WNHNN and CDR2 is SYGVQD (reference sequence). This CDR3 comprises 16 residues. CDR3 DNA sequence: TGCGCCAGCAGTGAAAAGTCGGCTAGCGGGAGGGATACGCAGTATTTT. Its translation is CASSEKSASGRDTQYF.

Notes on this clone: Other DNA sequences from this sample encode an identical CDR3 as well. This chain connects TRBV27 to TRBJ1-5; D is perhaps TRBD1 (6 bases). In germline, CDR1 is MNHEY, CDR2 SMNVEV (reference sequence). The CDR3 loop spans 14 amino acids. Trimming left V 2 bases short and J 1 base short, with 6 bases between. The CDR3 here is CASSLGGSNQPQHF. The CDR3 DNA is TGTGCCAGCAGTTTAGGGGGCAGCAATCAGCCCCAGCATTTT.

The table lists this clone with a count of one. This chain joins TRBV28 and TRBJ1-1; no clear D gene. V lost 6 bases and J 8 bases, leaving 16 bases between the germline ends. Germline V gene lookup returns CDR1 MDHEN and CDR2 SYDVKM. This CDR3 region has 13 residues. The CDR3 region has the DNA TGTGCCAGCAGCCTTGCAGGTCTAGCCGAAGCTTTCTTT. Translation: CASSLAGLAEAFF. The full variable domain, rest sourced from reference TRBV28 and TRBJ1-1, is DVKVTQSSRYLVKRTGEKVFLECVQDMDHENMFWYRQDPGLGLRLIYFSYDVKMKEKGDIPEGYSVSREKKERFSLILESASTNQTSMYLCASSLAGLAEAFFGQGTRLTVV.

The chain is built from TRBV4-1 and TRBJ2-5, with TRBD2 identical over 8 bases. This CDR3 is built from 19 residues. Germline trimming cut 4 bases from V and 2 bases from J; bases unmatched to any gene: 18. Germline assignment: CDR1 MGHRA and CDR2 YSYEKL. The CDR3 DNA follows: TGCGCCAGCAGCCGACCCGATCTAGCGGGCCTTCAGGTTCAAGAGACCCAGTACTTC. Protein sequence: CASSRPDLAGLQVQETQYF.

The chain employs TRBV30 and TRBJ2-3; TRBD1 agrees at 7 bases. V was clipped by 7 bases and J by 2 bases; unmatched bases: 12. This CDR3 is built from 15 residues. In germline, CDR1 is GTSNPN, CDR2 SVGIG (reference sequence). This CDR3 is CASSTWGQSTDTQYF. The DNA of the CDR3 is TGTGCCTCCTCTACCTGGGGACAGTCCACAGATACGCAGTATTTT.

The chain couples TRBV7-2 to TRBJ2-1; TRBD2 matches at 15 bases. Germline V CDR1 and CDR2: SGHTA, FQGNSA. V was clipped by 5 bases and J by 7 bases; unmatched bases: 9. CDR3 length: 17 residues. Written as DNA, the CDR3 is TGTGCCAGCAGCCAGGGACTAGCGGGAGGAAGGGGGAATGAGCAGTTCTTC. Encoded protein: CASSQGLAGGRGNEQFF.

The gene calls are TRBV6-6 and TRBJ1-2, with 10 bases aligning to TRBD1. CDR3 length: 15 amino acids. V trimming: 4 bases; J trimming: 6 bases; junction bases outside the gene matches: 8. The germline V gene encodes CDR1 MNHNY and CDR2 SVGAGI (reference sequence). The CDR3 DNA is TGTGCCAGCAGTTTCAAGGGGGGACAGGGGAATGGCTACACCTTC. Translation gives CASSFKGGQGNGYTF.

The J gene is TRBJ2-1, the V gene TRBV27, with D maybe TRBD2 (6 bases). Germline V gives CDR1 MNHEY, CDR2 SMNVEV (reference sequence). V lost 5 bases to trimming and J lost 6 bases, with 14 bases between them. The length of the CDR3 is 14 residues. This chain's CDR3 is CASSRPGVLNEQFF. The CDR3 bases are TGTGCCAGCAGTCGGCCGGGGGTTCTCAATGAGCAGTTCTTC.

The chain employs TRBV7-9 and TRBJ2-1, with TRBD1 matching over 8 bases. Germline V gene lookup returns CDR1 SEHNR and CDR2 FQNEAQ (reference sequence). The V segment lost 5 bases and the J segment 5 bases; nucleotides outside the gene matches: 5. This CDR3 has 14 residues. Here the CDR3 reads CASSPGQANNEQFF. DNA of the CDR3: TGTGCCAGCAGCCCGGGACAGGCTAACAATGAGCAGTTCTTC.

The chain combines TRBV6-1 with TRBJ2-4; TRBD2 matches 11 bases. Unmatched junction bases numbered 8, after V lost 1 base and J lost 0 bases. The V gene's germline CDR1 is MNHNS and CDR2 SASEGT. This CDR3 is 19 amino acids long. CDR3 residues: CASSEGGLAELLAKNIQYF. The CDR3 DNA sequence: TGTGCCAGCAGTGAAGGGGGACTAGCGGAGCTCCTAGCCAAAAACATTCAGTACTTC.

The gene calls are TRBV6-1 and TRBJ2-7; weak D call: TRBD2 (7 bases). This CDR3 spans 14 amino acids. The germline V and J ends were trimmed by 2 bases and 2 bases, with 10 bases remaining between them. Germline V lookup: CDR1 MNHNS, CDR2 SASEGT. CDR3 amino acids: CASSEREGAYEQYF. As DNA, the CDR3 is TGTGCCAGCAGTGAAAGGGAGGGGGCCTACGAGCAGTACTTC.

The rearrangement joins TRBV5-1 to TRBJ2-7, with 11 positions matching TRBD2. In germline, CDR1 is SGHRS, CDR2 YFSETQ. The CDR3 length is 14 residues. V was pared by 0 bases and J by 5 bases, with 1 base of the junction left unmatched. The DNA of the CDR3 is TGCGCCAGCAGCTTGGCACTAGCGGGAGACGAGCAGTACTTC. It encodes CASSLALAGDEQYF.

This sequence joins TRBV9 and TRBJ1-2; 8 positions match TRBD1. CDR1 is SGDLS, CDR2 YYNGEE, per germline. This CDR3 is built from 12 residues. Trimming cost V 6 bases and J 8 bases; bases outside gene matches: 6. DNA of the CDR3: TGTGCCAGCACCAACCGGGACAGGGGCTACACCTTC. Translation: CASTNRDRGYTF.

This clone has a handful of counts. The rearrangement joins TRBV9 to TRBJ1-1; no reliable D call. The CDR3 is 10 residues long. Looked up from germline, CDR1 is SGDLS and CDR2 is YYNGEE. V was cut by 3 bases and J by 5 bases, with 2 bases left in between. The CDR3 nucleotides read TGTGCCAGCAGCGCGACTGAAGCTTTCTTT. Translated: CASSATEAFF.

This chain links TRBV30 with TRBJ1-1; unclear D gene. The CDR3 contains 14 residues. Germline V lookup: CDR1 GTSNPN, CDR2 SVGIG (reference sequence). V was shortened by 2 bases and J by 0 bases, with 10 bases between the two germline ends. The CDR3 nucleotides read TGTGCCTGGAGTCGCGCGAGCATGAACACTGAAGCTTTCTTT. Residues: CAWSRASMNTEAFF.